These 20 T cell receptor beta chains were sequenced from one sample in a study of T-cell reconstitution after alpha-beta-depleted transplantation in children. Unique molecular identifiers tagged the TCRbeta library. In TCRdb, the PCR reads were re-called with MiXCR into one record per CDR3 protein. The sample has over 80,000 distinct CDR3 sequences; less than 25% are singletons. Sequenced material: PBMCs, taken before TCRalphabeta/CD19-depleted stem cell transplant. Source of these receptors: a boy under 10 years old with acute lymphoblastic leukemia, due to receive a stem cell transplant.

This clonotype has at least ten counts. The rearrangement joins TRBV5-1 to TRBJ1-4, with D perhaps TRBD1 (5 bases). V dropped 0 bases and J dropped 7 bases, with 13 bases sitting between them. Germline loops: CDR1 SGHRS, CDR2 YFSETQ. The CDR3 runs 15 residues. The CDR3 sequence: CASSLDGTQSEKLFF. CDR3 DNA: TGCGCCAGCAGCTTGGATGGGACGCAGAGTGAAAAACTGTTTTTT.

The CDR3 loop reads CASRVGSGTHEQYF. The CDR3 DNA sequence: TGTGCCAGCAGGGTTGGTAGCGGGACTCACGAGCAGTACTTC. The V and J genes are TRBV28 and TRBJ2-7, with 8 bases that match TRBD2. In germline, CDR1 is MDHEN, CDR2 SYDVKM. After removal of 6 bases from V and 5 bases from J, the junction contained 9 bases not matched to a gene. This CDR3 spans 14 amino acids.

The chain uses TRBV20-1 and TRBJ2-3; D might be TRBD1 (5 bases). This CDR3 has 14 residues. Trimming shortened V by 5 bases and J by 0 bases, and 12 bases separated the two germline ends. Germline lookup yields CDR1 DFQATT and CDR2 SNEGSKA (reference sequence). The CDR3 loop is CSALRPGSTDTQYF. CDR3 in DNA: TGCAGTGCTCTAAGACCAGGGAGCACAGATACGCAGTATTTT.

This clonotype was detected only a few times. The chain has TRBV4-3 and TRBJ2-5, with TRBD1 matching over 9 bases. CDR1 and CDR2 from the germline V gene are LGHNA and YSLEER. J gave up 4 bases and V 4 bases, and 7 bases lay outside the gene matches. This CDR3 is built from 15 residues. This CDR3 is CASSLGTGQVETQYF. CDR3 bases: TGCGCCAGCAGCCTCGGGACAGGGCAGGTAGAGACCCAGTACTTC.

This clonotype has more than one count but fewer than ten. The J gene is TRBJ2-5, the V gene TRBV6-2 or TRBV6-3; 12 positions match TRBD2. There are 15 residues in the CDR3. The germline V gene has CDR1 MNHEY and CDR2 SVGEGT. V lost 6 bases and J lost 5; bases outside the gene matches: 7. The CDR3 sequence: CASRRTSGTFETQYF. The CDR3 DNA is TGTGCCAGCAGGCGGACTAGCGGGACTTTTGAGACCCAGTACTTC.

This rearrangement joins TRBV20-1 to TRBJ2-4; perhaps TRBD2 as D (5 bases). The CDR3 has 13 residues. Germline assignment: CDR1 DFQATT and CDR2 SNEGSKA (reference sequence). V was cut by 3 bases and J by 3 bases, with 9 bases left in between. As DNA, the CDR3 is TGCAGTGCTAGCGGTGGAGGCAAAAACATTCAGTACTTC. This translates into CSASGGGKNIQYF.

The chain recombines TRBV7-9 with TRBJ2-1; 7 nucleotides match TRBD2. Germline CDR1 reads SEHNR; CDR2 reads FQNEAQ (reference sequence). The CDR3 contains 14 residues. V shed 3 bases, J shed 12 bases, and the junction held 11 bases outside the gene matches. The DNA of the CDR3 is TGTGCCAGCAGCTTTTCTAGCGGAGATCCAGCGCAGTTCTTC. It codes for CASSFSSGDPAQFF.

The sample holds a few counts of this clonotype. V gene TRBV28 combines with J gene TRBJ2-5; 13 bases fit TRBD2. Germline trimming cut 6 bases from V and 5 bases from J; bases unmatched to any gene: 9. The germline CDR1 and CDR2 sequences are MDHEN and SYDVKM. The CDR3 is 16 residues long. This CDR3 reads CASSRTSGRALETQYF. The CDR3 DNA reads TGTGCCAGCAGCCGTACTAGCGGGAGGGCCCTGGAGACCCAGTACTTC.

This clonotype was detected only a few times. V usage is TRBV18 and J usage is TRBJ2-1; TRBD2 matches 11 bases. The CDR3 consists of 14 residues. Germline CDR1 KGHSH, CDR2 LQKENI. Trimming removed 4 bases from V and 9 bases from J; junction bases left unmatched: 5. CDR3 sequence (DNA): TGTGCCAGCTCACAAGCCGGGACTAGCGGTGAGCAGTTCTTC. Translated: CASSQAGTSGEQFF.

The rearrangement links TRBV6-5 to TRBJ2-7; D gene uncertain. Trimming left V 0 bases short and J 3 bases short, with 12 bases between. This CDR3 is 15 amino acids long. The germline gives CDR1 MNHEY, CDR2 SVGAGI. The CDR3 loop reads CASSYSSSGDYEQYF. CDR3 nucleotide sequence: TGTGCCAGCAGTTACTCGAGCAGTGGAGACTACGAGCAGTACTTC.

J is TRBJ2-3 and V is TRBV29-1, with 8 bases fitting TRBD2. Germline V gene data show CDR1 as SQVTM and CDR2 as ANQGSEA. This CDR3 spans 14 amino acids. The junction had 10 bases not matched to a gene; V was cut back by 6 bases and J by 5 bases. The CDR3 DNA reads TGCAGCGTACTAGCGGAGGGGCCTCGAGATACGCAGTATTTT. Encoded protein: CSVLAEGPRDTQYF.

This clonotype was counted a few times. The chain uses TRBV7-9 and TRBJ2-1, with D perhaps assigned TRBD1 or TRBD2 (5 bases each). The CDR3 runs 14 residues. Germline CDR1 reads SEHNR; CDR2 reads FQNEAQ (reference sequence). Trimming cost V 10 bases and J 9 bases, with 22 bases left between them. CDR3 amino acids: CAIPRGAGTGEQFF. In DNA form, the CDR3 reads TGTGCCATCCCCCGGGGCGCGGGCACGGGTGAGCAGTTCTTC.

The J gene is TRBJ2-2, the V gene TRBV12-3 or TRBV12-4, with 8 bases matching TRBD2. V shed 8 bases and J 4 bases; nucleotides not matched to a gene: 12. The CDR3 loop spans 16 amino acids. The CDR3: CASSTSGGAGTGELFF. CDR3 DNA sequence: TGTGCCAGCTCAACTAGCGGAGGGGCTGGCACCGGGGAGCTGTTTTTT.

This clonotype has only a few counts. The chain links TRBV7-3 to TRBJ2-1; D gene ambiguous. The CDR3 length is 13 residues. Germline lookup yields CDR1 SGHTA and CDR2 FQGTGA. V dropped 3 bases and J dropped 5 bases, with 8 bases sitting between them. For the CDR3, the DNA is TGTGCCAGCAGCTTCGACTTAAACAATGAGCAGTTCTTC. Translating it yields CASSFDLNNEQFF. Variable domain in full (rest from reference TRBV7-3 and TRBJ2-1): GAGVSQTPSNKVTEKGKYVELRCDPISGHTALYWYRQSLGQGPEFLIYFQGTGAADDSGLPNDRFFAVRPEGSVSTLKIQRTERGDSAVYLCASSFDLNNEQFFGPGTRLTVL.

CDR3: CASTDSDRGQQYF. CDR3 nucleotide sequence: TGTGCCAGCACCGACTCCGACAGGGGCCAGCAGTACTTC. The chain is built from TRBV6-1 and TRBJ2-7, with 8 nucleotides matching TRBD1. Germline V lookup: CDR1 MNHNS, CDR2 SASEGT. CDR3 size: 13 residues. V was pared by 7 bases and J by 8 bases, with 10 bases of the junction left unmatched.

J is TRBJ2-7 and V is TRBV27, with 10 bases that match TRBD1. CDR3 length: 16 residues. In germline, CDR1 is MNHEY, CDR2 SMNVEV (reference sequence). Germline trimming cut 6 bases from V and 3 bases from J; bases unmatched to any gene: 11. The CDR3 DNA follows: TGTGCCAGCAGGTCCCAGGGGGGACAGGGGCGCTACGAGCAGTACTTC. This sequence encodes CASRSQGGQGRYEQYF.

The sample holds many counts of this clonotype. The chain recombines TRBV20-1 with TRBJ2-1; possibly TRBD2 for D (5 bases). The CDR3 is 12 amino acids. V lost 7 bases to trimming and J lost 5 bases, with 12 bases between them. Germline assignment: CDR1 DFQATT and CDR2 SNEGSKA (reference sequence). Here the CDR3 reads CSGTPQNNEQFF. The DNA of the CDR3 is TGCAGTGGGACTCCACAAAACAATGAGCAGTTCTTC.

V and J are TRBV6-2 or TRBV6-3 and TRBJ2-2; D could derive from TRBD1 or TRBD2 (5 bases each). V lost 2 bases and J 0 bases, leaving 19 bases between the germline ends. From germline, CDR1 is MNHEY and CDR2 SVGEGT. The CDR3 covers 19 residues. CDR3: CASSYQSPGPHTNTGELFF. The CDR3 DNA reads as TGTGCCAGCAGTTACCAGTCACCGGGACCACATACGAACACCGGGGAGCTGTTTTTT.

The chain combines TRBV20-1 with TRBJ1-2; 8 positions match TRBD1. The CDR3 covers 17 residues. J gave up 1 base and V 2 bases, and 12 bases lay outside the gene matches. Germline loops: CDR1 DFQATT, CDR2 SNEGSKA (reference sequence). The CDR3 sequence is CSARKGDRSTFNYGYTF. For the CDR3, the DNA is TGCAGTGCTAGAAAAGGGGACAGGTCTACCTTTAACTATGGCTACACCTTC.

The chain employs TRBV4-3 and TRBJ2-1, with D uncertain. Germline V CDR1 and CDR2: LGHNA, YSLEER. V was trimmed by 4 bases and J by 9 bases, leaving 16 bases between them. The length of the CDR3 is 14 residues. This CDR3 reads CASSRGLLLPEQFF. CDR3 bases: TGCGCCAGCAGCCGCGGTCTCCTTCTTCCTGAGCAGTTCTTC.